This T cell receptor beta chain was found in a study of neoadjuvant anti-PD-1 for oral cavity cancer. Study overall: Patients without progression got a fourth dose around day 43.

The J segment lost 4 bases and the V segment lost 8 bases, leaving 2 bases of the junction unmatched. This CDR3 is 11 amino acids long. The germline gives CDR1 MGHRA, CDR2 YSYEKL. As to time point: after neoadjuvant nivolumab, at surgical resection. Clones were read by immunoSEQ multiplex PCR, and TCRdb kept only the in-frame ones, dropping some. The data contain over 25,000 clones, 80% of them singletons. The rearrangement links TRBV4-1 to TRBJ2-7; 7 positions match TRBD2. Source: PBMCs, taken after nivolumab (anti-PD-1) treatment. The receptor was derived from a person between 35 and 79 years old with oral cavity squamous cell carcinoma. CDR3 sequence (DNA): TGCGCCAGCGGGGGGGAATACGAGCAGTACTTC. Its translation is CASGGEYEQYF.